The source of this T cell receptor (beta chain) is a study of immune evolution from preneoplasia to lung adenocarcinoma. Study-level background: HLA loss of heterozygosity: 6% to 7.5% AIS, more than 14% MIA, roughly 30% ADC, none AAH. Study-wide results and caveats: Normal lung had highest clonality; later lesions appeared denser, more diverse. Highest clonality occurred in KRAS-mutant, not EGFR-mutant or double wild-type, nodules. From normal lung to invasive adenocarcinoma, top clone frequencies appeared to decrease.

The repertoire was sequenced with immunoSEQ multiplex PCR; TCRdb's copy has only in-frame clones and lacks some. The data hold 9,500 to 15,000 clones, with more than 70% observed a single time. Worth noting for this clone: The antigen is not known.

This CDR3 region has 13 residues. Germline V gives CDR1 SQVTM, CDR2 ANQGSEA. Trimming shortened V by 5 bases and J by 3 bases, and 11 bases separated the two germline ends. The TCR sequence derives from a person aged 50-69 years with lung adenocarcinoma. The sequencing sample was made of FFPE tissue from an adenomatous hyperplasia lung lesion. Subset indicated: atypical adenomatous hyperplasia (AAH), lung preneoplasia. J is TRBJ1-5 and V is TRBV29-1; no reliable D call. The CDR3 nucleotides are TGCAGCGTTCGTCCGGACCTCAATCAGCCCCAGCATTTT. Translation: CSVRPDLNQPQHF.